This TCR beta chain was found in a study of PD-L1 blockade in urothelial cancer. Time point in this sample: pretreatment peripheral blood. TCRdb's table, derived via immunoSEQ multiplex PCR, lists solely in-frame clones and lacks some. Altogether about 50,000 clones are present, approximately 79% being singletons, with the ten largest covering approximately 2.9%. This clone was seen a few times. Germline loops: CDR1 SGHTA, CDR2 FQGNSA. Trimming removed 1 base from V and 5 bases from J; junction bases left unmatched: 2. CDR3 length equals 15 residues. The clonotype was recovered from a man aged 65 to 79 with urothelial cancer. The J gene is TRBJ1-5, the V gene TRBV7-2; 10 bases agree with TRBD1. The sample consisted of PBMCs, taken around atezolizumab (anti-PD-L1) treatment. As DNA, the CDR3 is TGTGCCAGCAGCTTAGTGGGGACAGGGGATCAGCCCCAGCATTTT. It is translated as CASSLVGTGDQPQHF. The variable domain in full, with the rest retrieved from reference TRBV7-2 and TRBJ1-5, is GAGVSQSPSNKVTEKGKDVELRCDPISGHTALYWYRQSLGQGLEFLIYFQGNSAPDKSGLPSDRFSAERTGGSVSTLTIQRTQQEDSAVYLCASSLVGTGDQPQHFGDGTRLSIL.